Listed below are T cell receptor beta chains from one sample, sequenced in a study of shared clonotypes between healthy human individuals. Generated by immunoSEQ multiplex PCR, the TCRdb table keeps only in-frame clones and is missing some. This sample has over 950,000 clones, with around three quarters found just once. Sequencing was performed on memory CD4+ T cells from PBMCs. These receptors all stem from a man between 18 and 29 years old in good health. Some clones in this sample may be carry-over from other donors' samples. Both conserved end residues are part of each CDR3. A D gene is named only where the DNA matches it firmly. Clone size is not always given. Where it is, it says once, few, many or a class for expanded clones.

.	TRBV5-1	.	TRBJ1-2	CASSPTGLEGYTF	TGCGCCAGCAGCCCTACAGGGCTCGAGGGCTACACCTTC
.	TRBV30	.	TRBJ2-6	CAWSLGTYNVLTF	TGTGCCTGGAGTCTCGGGACGTACAACGTCCTGACTTTC
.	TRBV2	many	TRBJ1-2	CASRFDSLYGYTF	TGTGCCAGCAGGTTCGACAGCCTCTATGGCTACACCTTC
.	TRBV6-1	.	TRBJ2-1	CASRMGFDEQFF	TGTGCCAGCCGAATGGGTTTCGATGAGCAGTTCTTC
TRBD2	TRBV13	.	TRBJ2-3	CASSLYGLAGGLDTQYF	TGTGCCAGCAGCTTATATGGACTAGCGGGAGGACTGGATACGCAGTATTTT
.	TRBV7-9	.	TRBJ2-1	CASSLGSSEQFF	TGTGCCAGCAGCTTAGGTTCAAGTGAGCAGTTCTTC
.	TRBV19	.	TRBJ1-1	CASSIIGAGPHIF	TGTGCCAGTAGTATAATCGGAGCCGGGCCACATATCTTT
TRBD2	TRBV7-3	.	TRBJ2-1	CASSSLAGGANEQFF	TGTGCCAGCAGCTCACTAGCGGGAGGCGCGAATGAGCAGTTCTTC
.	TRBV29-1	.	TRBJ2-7	CSVAPRVGSYEQYF	TGCAGCGTTGCCCCGCGGGTCGGATCCTACGAGCAGTACTTC
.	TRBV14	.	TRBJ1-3	CASSQGGGNTIYF	TGTGCCAGCAGCCAAGGGGGTGGAAACACCATATATTTT
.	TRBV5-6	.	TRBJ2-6	CASSLDGANVLTF	TGTGCCAGCAGCTTAGACGGGGCCAACGTCCTGACTTTC
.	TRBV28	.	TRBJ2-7	CASSLTILGEQYF	TGTGCCAGCAGCCTGACTATCCTAGGGGAGCAGTACTTC
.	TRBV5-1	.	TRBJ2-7	CASSLAPETEPYEQYF	TGCGCCAGCAGCTTGGCCCCCGAGACAGAACCCTACGAGCAGTACTTC
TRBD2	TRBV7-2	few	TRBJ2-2	CASRNSGPNTGELFF	TGTGCCAGCAGGAATAGCGGGCCCAACACCGGGGAGCTGTTTTTT
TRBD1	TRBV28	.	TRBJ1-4	CASTDPGQGYEKLFF	TGTGCCAGCACCGACCCGGGACAGGGGTATGAAAAACTGTTTTTT
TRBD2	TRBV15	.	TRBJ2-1	CATSRELAGGYNEQFF	TGTGCCACCAGCCGAGAACTAGCGGGAGGGTACAATGAGCAGTTCTTC
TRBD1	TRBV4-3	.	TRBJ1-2	CASSPRTGVGGYTF	TGCGCCAGCAGCCCCAGGACAGGGGTAGGTGGCTACACCTTC
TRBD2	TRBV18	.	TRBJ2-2	CASSPPLAGDPGELFF	TGTGCCAGCTCACCTCCCCTAGCGGGAGACCCCGGGGAGCTGTTTTTT
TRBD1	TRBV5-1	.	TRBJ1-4	CASSLEQGSHEKLFF	TGCGCCAGCAGCTTGGAACAGGGGTCTCATGAAAAACTGTTTTTT
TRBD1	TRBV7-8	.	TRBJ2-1	CASSLGGQGSYNEQFF	TGTGCCAGCAGCTTAGGTGGACAGGGGTCCTACAATGAGCAGTTCTTC
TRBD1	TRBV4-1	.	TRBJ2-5	CASSRGRDRHYQETQYF	TGCGCCAGCAGCCGTGGGCGGGACAGGCATTACCAAGAGACCCAGTACTTC
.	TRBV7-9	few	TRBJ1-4	CASSLTAGSEKLFF	TGTGCCAGCAGCTTAACAGCAGGGTCCGAAAAACTGTTTTTT
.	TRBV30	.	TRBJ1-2	CAWSVRANYGYTF	TGTGCCTGGAGCGTCAGAGCCAACTATGGCTACACCTTC
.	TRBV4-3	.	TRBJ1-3	CASSLGSGNTIYF	TGCGCCAGCAGTCTCGGGTCTGGAAACACCATATATTTT
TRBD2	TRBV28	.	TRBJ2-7	CASSPRGSGKVNEQYF	TGTGCCAGCAGTCCTCGGGGGAGCGGGAAAGTCAACGAGCAGTACTTC
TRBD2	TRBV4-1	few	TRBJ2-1	CASTVLPISGTRMGNEQFF	TGCGCCAGCACTGTCCTCCCCATTTCGGGGACTAGAATGGGGAATGAGCAGTTCTTC
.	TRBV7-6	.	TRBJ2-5	CASSLVAETQYF	TGTGCCAGCAGCTTAGTTGCAGAGACCCAGTACTTC
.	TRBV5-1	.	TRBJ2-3	CASSGDHGTDTQYF	TGCGCCAGCAGCGGGGACCACGGCACAGATACGCAGTATTTT
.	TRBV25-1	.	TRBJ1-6	CASSDPVLTGRLHF	TGTGCCAGCAGTGACCCCGTCCTGACAGGACGCCTCCACTTT
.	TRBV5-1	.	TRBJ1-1	CASSLAGTNTEAFF	TGCGCCAGCAGCTTGGCAGGGACTAACACTGAAGCTTTCTTT
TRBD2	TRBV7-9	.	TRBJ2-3	CASSHTSGSTDTQYF	TGTGCCAGCAGCCATACTAGCGGGAGCACAGATACGCAGTATTTT
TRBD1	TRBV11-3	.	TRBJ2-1	CASSFSGGTGEQFF	TGTGCCAGCAGCTTCTCAGGGGGAACAGGGGAGCAGTTCTTC
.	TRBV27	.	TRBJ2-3	CASSPWSRKVVDTQYF	TGTGCCAGCAGTCCCTGGTCCAGAAAGGTCGTAGATACGCAGTATTTT
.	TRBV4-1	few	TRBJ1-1	CASSHPSGMNTEAFF	TGCGCCAGCAGCCATCCGTCCGGGATGAACACTGAAGCTTTCTTT
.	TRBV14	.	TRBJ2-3	CASSQAGPDTQYF	TGTGCCAGCAGCCAAGCGGGCCCAGATACGCAGTATTTT
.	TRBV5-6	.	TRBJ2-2	CASSLEFGELFF	TGTGCCAGCAGCTTGGAGTTCGGGGAGCTGTTTTTT
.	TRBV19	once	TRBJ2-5	CASSASTTETQYF	TGTGCCAGTAGTGCAAGTACAACGGAGACCCAGTACTTC
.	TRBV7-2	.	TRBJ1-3	CASSYGPRPAGNTIYF	TGTGCCAGCAGCTACGGGCCGCGTCCTGCTGGAAACACCATATATTTT
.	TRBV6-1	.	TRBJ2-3	CASSEVTRPGLGQYF	TGTGCCAGCAGTGAAGTGACTAGACCCGGTTTGGGGCAGTATTTT
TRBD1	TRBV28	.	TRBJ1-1	CASSLPPYGTGRTEAFF	TGTGCCAGCAGTTTACCCCCCTACGGGACAGGCAGAACTGAAGCTTTCTTT
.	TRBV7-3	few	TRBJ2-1	CASSPQPPSPSTEQFF	TGTGCCAGCAGCCCCCAGCCTCCGTCCCCTTCAACTGAGCAGTTCTTC
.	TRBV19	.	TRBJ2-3	CASGPRHGTQYF	TGTGCCTCGGGGCCCCGCCACGGTACGCAGTATTTT
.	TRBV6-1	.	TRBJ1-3	CAIRKFGSGNTIYF	TGTGCCATCAGGAAATTTGGCTCTGGAAACACCATATATTTT
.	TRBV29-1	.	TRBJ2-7	CSVYTTYEQYF	TGCAGCGTTTATACAACCTACGAGCAGTACTTC
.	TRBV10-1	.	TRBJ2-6	CASRVYGSGANVLTF	TGCGCCAGCAGAGTTTATGGGTCTGGGGCCAACGTCCTGACTTTC
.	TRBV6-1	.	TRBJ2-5	CASSEELISQYF	TGTGCCAGCTCTGAGGAACTGATATCCCAGTACTTC
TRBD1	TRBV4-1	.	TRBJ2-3	CASSQDFRGRRHF	TGCGCCAGCAGCCAAGATTTCAGGGGGCGCAGGCATTTT
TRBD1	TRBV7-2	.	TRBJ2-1	CASSLVWTGLTYNEQFF	TGTGCCAGCAGCTTAGTTTGGACAGGGCTCACCTACAATGAGCAGTTCTTC
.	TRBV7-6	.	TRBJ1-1	CASSLVFGGNEAFF	TGTGCCAGCAGCCTGGTTTTCGGGGGCAATGAAGCTTTCTTT
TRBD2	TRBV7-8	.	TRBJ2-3	CASSPFPPGLAGTDTQYF	TGTGCCAGCAGCCCCTTCCCCCCGGGACTAGCGGGCACAGATACGCAGTATTTT
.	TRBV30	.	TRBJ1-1	CAWSFRATEAFF	TGTGCCTGGAGTTTCAGAGCCACTGAAGCTTTCTTT
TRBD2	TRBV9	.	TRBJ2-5	CASSGGGLAGETQYF	TGTGCCAGCAGCGGAGGAGGACTAGCGGGAGAGACCCAGTACTTC
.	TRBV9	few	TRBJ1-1	CASSVAPLGRTEAFF	TGTGCCAGCAGCGTAGCTCCCCTAGGGCGGACTGAAGCTTTCTTT
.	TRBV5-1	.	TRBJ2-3	CASSLGGRTSTDTQYF	TGCGCCAGCAGTCTCGGTGGTCGTACTAGCACAGATACGCAGTATTTT
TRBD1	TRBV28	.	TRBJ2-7	CASSGAGQGKSEQYF	TGTGCCAGCAGCGGAGCGGGACAGGGGAAGTCCGAGCAGTACTTC
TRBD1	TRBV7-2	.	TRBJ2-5	CASSFAGGGETQYF	TGTGCCAGCAGCTTCGCAGGGGGCGGCGAGACCCAGTACTTC
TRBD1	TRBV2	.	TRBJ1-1	CASSRQGREAFF	TGTGCCAGCAGCAGACAGGGTAGGGAAGCTTTCTTT
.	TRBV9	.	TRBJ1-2	CASSRTARENYGYTF	TGTGCCAGCAGCCGCACCGCGAGGGAGAACTATGGCTACACCTTC